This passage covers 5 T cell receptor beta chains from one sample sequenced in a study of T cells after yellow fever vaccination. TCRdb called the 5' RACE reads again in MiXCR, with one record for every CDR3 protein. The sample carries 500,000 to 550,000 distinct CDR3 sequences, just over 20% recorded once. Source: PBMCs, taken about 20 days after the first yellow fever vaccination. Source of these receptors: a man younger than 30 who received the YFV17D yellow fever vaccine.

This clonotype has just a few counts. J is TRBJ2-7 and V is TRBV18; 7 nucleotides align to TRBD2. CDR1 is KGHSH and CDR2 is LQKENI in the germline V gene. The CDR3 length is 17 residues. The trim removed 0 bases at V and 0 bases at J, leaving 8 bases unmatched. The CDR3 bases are TGTGCCAGCTCACCACCGGGAGCTAGCGGAAGCTCCTACGAGCAGTACTTC. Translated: CASSPPGASGSSYEQYF.

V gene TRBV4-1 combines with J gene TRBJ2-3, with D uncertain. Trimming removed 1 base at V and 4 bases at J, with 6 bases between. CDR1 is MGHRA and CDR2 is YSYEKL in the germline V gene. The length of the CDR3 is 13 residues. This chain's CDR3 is CASSQVMADTQYF. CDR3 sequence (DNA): TGCGCCAGCAGCCAAGTGATGGCAGATACGCAGTATTTT.

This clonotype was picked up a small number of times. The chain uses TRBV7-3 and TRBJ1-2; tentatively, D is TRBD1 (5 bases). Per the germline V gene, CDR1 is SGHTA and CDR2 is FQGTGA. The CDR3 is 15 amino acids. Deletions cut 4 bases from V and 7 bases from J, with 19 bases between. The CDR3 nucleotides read TGTGCCAGCAGCTCCGGGACGGGGCGCACGGGTGGCTACACCTTC. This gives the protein CASSSGTGRTGGYTF.

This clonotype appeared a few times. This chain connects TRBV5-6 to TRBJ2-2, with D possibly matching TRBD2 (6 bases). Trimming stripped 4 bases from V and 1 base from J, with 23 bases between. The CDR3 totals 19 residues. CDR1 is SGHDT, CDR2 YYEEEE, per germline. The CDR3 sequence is CASSLCGALPGGNTGELFF. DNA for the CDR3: TGTGCCAGCAGCCTTTGCGGTGCGCTTCCCGGGGGGAACACCGGGGAGCTGTTTTTT.

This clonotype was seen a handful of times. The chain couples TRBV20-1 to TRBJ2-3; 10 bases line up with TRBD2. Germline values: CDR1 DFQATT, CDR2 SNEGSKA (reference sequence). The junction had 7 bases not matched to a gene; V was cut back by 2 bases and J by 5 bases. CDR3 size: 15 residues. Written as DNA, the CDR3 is TGCAGTGCTAGAAACCTAGCGGGGGTGGGAGATACGCAGTATTTT. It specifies CSARNLAGVGDTQYF.